A single sample is the source of the 15 T cell receptor beta chains below, sequenced in a study of blood T cell repertoires in COVID-19. TCRdb keeps only in-frame clones here, not all; method: immunoSEQ multiplex PCR. The sample carries 200,000 to 250,000 clones, more than 75% recorded once. Sequenced input: PBMCs or T cells enriched from blood (not recorded which). These receptors all stem from a man aged 25-40 years with acute COVID-19.

The V call is TRBV6-4, the J call TRBJ2-3; 11 bases line up with TRBD2. Per the germline V gene, CDR1 is MRHNA and CDR2 is SNTAGT. The CDR3 consists of 18 residues. Germline trimming cut 0 bases from V and 0 bases from J; bases unmatched to any gene: 5. The CDR3 protein is CASSDSPSGGRSTDTQYF. Here the CDR3 DNA reads TGTGCCAGCAGTGACTCGCCTAGCGGGGGGCGCAGCACAGATACGCAGTATTTT.

This clone showed up just a few times. V gene TRBV5-4 combines with J gene TRBJ2-3; D might be TRBD2 (7 bases). The CDR3 has 15 residues. V was shortened by 4 bases and J by 5 bases, with 17 bases between the two germline ends. The V gene's germline CDR1 is SGHNT and CDR2 YYREEE (reference sequence). This chain's CDR3 is CASSPGGRVGDTQYF. CDR3 DNA: TGTGCCAGCAGCCCGGGGGGCCGGGTAGGAGATACGCAGTATTTT.

The chain uses TRBV6-5 and TRBJ2-7, with 9 bases matching TRBD1. V trimming: 4 bases; J trimming: 6 bases; junction bases outside the gene matches: 7. Germline CDR1 is MNHEY and CDR2 is SVGAGI. The CDR3 consists of 14 residues. CDR3 sequence: CASSFGTGLSEQYF. Written as DNA, the CDR3 is TGTGCCAGCAGTTTCGGGACAGGGTTGAGCGAGCAGTACTTC.

This clone was found once. The chain combines TRBV10-1 with TRBJ1-2; 10 positions match TRBD1. Germline lookup yields CDR1 WNHNN and CDR2 SYGVQD (reference sequence). The CDR3 contains 14 residues. Losses at the gene ends were 6 bases for V and 5 bases for J; bases not matched to a gene: 6. The CDR3 coding sequence is TGCGCCAGCAGCCGGGACAGGGGCGGATATGGCTACACCTTC. It yields the protein CASSRDRGGYGYTF.

This clone was picked up a small number of times. The chain links TRBV4-2 to TRBJ2-3, with 7 bases lining up with TRBD2. Per germline, CDR1 LGHNA and CDR2 YNFKEQ. The CDR3 sequence is 15 residues long. The junction had 3 bases not matched to a gene; V was cut back by 0 bases and J by 3 bases. The CDR3 loop reads CASSQDSGRTDTQYF. The CDR3 coding sequence is TGTGCCAGCAGCCAAGATAGCGGGCGTACAGATACGCAGTATTTT.

This clone was observed a handful of times. V and J are TRBV5-1 and TRBJ1-2, with TRBD1 matching over 10 bases. This CDR3 is 15 amino acids long. Losses at the gene ends were 4 bases for V and 8 bases for J; bases not matched to a gene: 11. Looked up from germline, CDR1 is SGHRS and CDR2 is YFSETQ. The CDR3 region is CASSPGQGTGGGYTF. The CDR3 DNA is TGCGCCAGCAGCCCGGGACAGGGGACAGGAGGGGGCTACACCTTC.

The chain recombines TRBV27 with TRBJ2-5; 9 bases line up with TRBD1. This CDR3 comprises 16 residues. J lost 0 bases, V lost 3 bases, and 5 bases had no gene match. From germline, CDR1 is MNHEY and CDR2 SMNVEV (reference sequence). CDR3 residues: CASSFNRDRDQETQYF. CDR3 nucleotides: TGTGCCAGCAGTTTCAACCGGGACAGGGACCAAGAGACCCAGTACTTC.

This chain links TRBV9 with TRBJ1-6; D remains unclear. This CDR3 is 14 amino acids long. Germline CDR1 and CDR2: SGDLS and YYNGEE. V shed 4 bases and J shed 8 bases, with 13 bases lying between them. DNA of the CDR3: TGTGCCAGCAGCCTACTAGGGCAGGATTCACCCCTCCACTTT. Its protein is CASSLLGQDSPLHF.

The chain uses TRBV4-1 and TRBJ2-1; D may be TRBD2 (6 bases). CDR1 and CDR2 (germline): MGHRA, YSYEKL. This CDR3 comprises 14 residues. V was pared by 3 bases and J by 5 bases, with 11 bases between. CDR3 loop: CASSQVEGNNEQFF. CDR3 DNA: TGCGCCAGCAGCCAGGTGGAGGGGAACAATGAGCAGTTCTTC.

V usage is TRBV18 and J usage is TRBJ1-4; TRBD1 matches 8 bases. The CDR3 has 16 amino acids. V gave up 6 bases and J gave up 7 bases; unmatched junction bases: 13. Germline CDR1 and CDR2: KGHSH and LQKENI. The CDR3 DNA is TGTGCCAGCTCTTCATTACACGGGACAGGAGGTGAAAAACTGTTTTTT. As protein: CASSSLHGTGGEKLFF. The full variable domain, completed using reference TRBV18 and TRBJ1-4, is NAGVMQNPRHLVRRRGQEARLRCSPMKGHSHVYWYRQLPEEGLKFMVYLQKENIIDESGMPKERFSAEFPKEGPSILRIQQVVRGDSAAYFCASSSLHGTGGEKLFFGSGTQLSVL.

J is TRBJ2-5 and V is TRBV6-6, with 7 bases identical to TRBD2. CDR1 MNHNY and CDR2 SVGAGI come from the germline V gene (reference sequence). J was trimmed by 5 bases and V by 7 bases; bases with no gene match: 10. This CDR3 comprises 14 residues. The CDR3 nucleotides read TGTGCCAGCACAACCGGGGGGTTCGCCGAGACCCAGTACTTC. Residues: CASTTGGFAETQYF.

This clone occurred a few times. V gene TRBV3-1 (or the pseudogene TRBV3-2) combines with J gene TRBJ1-3; D might be TRBD1 (5 bases). Germline loops: CDR1 LGHDT, CDR2 YNNKEL (reference sequence). V was pared by 2 bases and J by 2 bases, with 13 bases between. The CDR3 is 16 residues long. CDR3 nucleotides: TGTGCCAGCAGCCAACCTAACAGGATTGCTGGAAACACCATATATTTT. Protein: CASSQPNRIAGNTIYF.

Only one count was recorded for this clone. This sequence joins TRBV5-1 and TRBJ1-2; no definite D call. The CDR3 covers 13 residues. V was pared by 4 bases and J by 4 bases, with 11 bases between. Germline CDR1 reads SGHRS; CDR2 reads YFSETQ. The CDR3 region is CASSHDNFYGYTF. DNA for the CDR3: TGCGCCAGCAGCCATGACAACTTCTATGGCTACACCTTC.

This rearrangement joins TRBV19 to TRBJ2-1; 8 bases are shared with TRBD1. This CDR3 is built from 13 residues. V dropped 4 bases and J dropped 9; count of bases not matched to a gene: 5. Germline V gene sequence: CDR1 LNHDA, CDR2 SQIVND (reference sequence). The CDR3 DNA reads TGTGCCAGTAGTAGGACAGGGTTCGGTGAGCAGTTCTTC. Translated: CASSRTGFGEQFF.

This chain joins TRBV5-1 and TRBJ1-2, with unresolved D. The V and J ends lost 1 base and 6 bases respectively, with 16 bases between them. CDR3 length: 15 amino acids. Looked up from germline, CDR1 is SGHRS and CDR2 is YFSETQ. The CDR3 region has the DNA TGCGCCAGCAGCTTGAGCGGCCAATCCACAGATGGCTACACCTTC. It is translated as CASSLSGQSTDGYTF. Drawing the rest from reference TRBV5-1 and TRBJ1-2, the complete variable domain is KAGVTQTPRYLIKTRGQQVTLSCSPISGHRSVSWYQQTPGQGLQFLFEYFSETQRNKGNFPGRFSGRQFSNSRSEMNVSTLELGDSALYLCASSLSGQSTDGYTFGSGTRLTVV.